This record concerns one T cell receptor beta chain sequence. In the authors' methods: Researchers report that nucleated cell counts were estimated from reference gene primer amplification. The protocol was immunoSEQ multiplex PCR, while the TCRdb copy is restricted to in-frame clones and leaves out a portion. That table furnishes V, J and clone size, whereas the DNA furnished D and trimming. Here the sample spans under 75,000 clones, 80% to 90% being singletons. V lost 7 bases and J 2 bases, leaving 29 bases between the germline ends. Germline V lookup: CDR1 SNHLY, CDR2 FYNNEI. The CDR3 is 19 residues long. This record comes from a study of blood T cell repertoires in COVID-19. Study context: Italy, Spain and the United States were the sources of the convalescent and acute COVID-19 samples. T cells, B-cell-depleted T cells, or PBMCs supplied cDNA or gDNA.

The sequence came from a human donor in a cohort sampled during active COVID-19. Sequencing input: peripheral blood. This chain links TRBV2 with TRBJ1-1; D not resolved. In nucleotides, the CDR3 is TGTGCCAGCAAGGGTAGGGAGGGCGCGTCCCAACACCATAACACTGAAGCTTTCTTT. Residues: CASKGREGASQHHNTEAFF.